Presented here are 25 T cell receptor beta chains from one specimen sequenced in a study of blood T cell dynamics during melanoma immunotherapy. Time point meaning: week 3, after first cycle of checkpoint inhibitor. This table comes from immunoSEQ multiplex PCR, and its TCRdb copy is limited to in-frame clones, with some not included. The sample carries 6,500 to 10,000 clones, nearly 90% recorded once. Material: blood, obtained from a patient treated with checkpoint blockade. These receptors came from a human donor with melanoma.

The J gene is TRBJ1-2, the V gene TRBV20-1; D is ambiguous. V dropped 8 bases and J dropped 8 bases, with 15 bases sitting between them. CDR1 is DFQATT, CDR2 SNEGSKA, per germline (reference sequence). The CDR3 loop spans 11 amino acids. CDR3 residues: CSTETGWGYTF. The CDR3 DNA reads TGCAGTACCGAGACGGGTTGGGGCTACACCTTC.

The chain couples TRBV10-1 to TRBJ1-5, with D uncertain. The germline V gene encodes CDR1 WNHNN and CDR2 SYGVQD (reference sequence). This CDR3 contains 12 residues. V lost 2 bases and J lost 7, with 6 bases in between. As DNA, the CDR3 is TGCGCCAGCAGTGAGGGGAACCAGCCCCAGCATTTT. The encoded protein is CASSEGNQPQHF.

The rearrangement joins TRBV6-1 to TRBJ2-1, with a tentative D call TRBD2 (6 bases). V was pared by 4 bases and J by 5 bases, with 12 bases between. The CDR3 has 14 residues. Germline V lookup: CDR1 MNHNS, CDR2 SASEGT. DNA for the CDR3: TGTGCCAGCAGTGCGGGACTCCGGGACAATGAGCAGTTCTTC. Protein sequence: CASSAGLRDNEQFF.

The rearrangement uses TRBV18 and TRBJ2-5; D is perhaps TRBD1 (8 bases). CDR3 size: 15 residues. The germline V and J ends were trimmed by 2 bases and 5 bases, with 15 bases remaining between them. CDR1 and CDR2 from the germline V gene are KGHSH and LQKENI. CDR3 nucleotide sequence: TGTGCCAGCTCACCAAATGACAGGGGAGGGGAGACCCAGTACTTC. Encoded protein: CASSPNDRGGETQYF.

The rearrangement links TRBV7-9 to TRBJ2-1; 7 bases are a match to TRBD2. Germline loops: CDR1 SEHNR, CDR2 FQNEAQ (reference sequence). This CDR3 region has 15 residues. V lost 1 base and J lost 3; bases outside the gene matches: 3. The CDR3 reads CASSLEGRVYNEQFF. In DNA form, the CDR3 reads TGTGCCAGCAGCTTAGAAGGGAGGGTCTACAATGAGCAGTTCTTC.

The chain combines TRBV9 with TRBJ2-7; TRBD2 matches 9 bases. Germline V lookup: CDR1 SGDLS, CDR2 YYNGEE. Germline trimming cut 3 bases from V and 2 bases from J; bases unmatched to any gene: 3. The CDR3 spans 14 residues. The CDR3 reads CASSGTSGPYEQYF. In DNA, the CDR3 is TGTGCCAGCAGCGGCACTAGCGGGCCCTACGAGCAGTACTTC.

This clone was detected only once. V gene TRBV5-1 combines with J gene TRBJ2-3; D could derive from TRBD1 or TRBD2 (5 bases each). Germline CDR1 is SGHRS and CDR2 is YFSETQ. The V gene lost 0 bases and the J gene lost 0 bases, with 5 bases spanning the gap. The CDR3 contains 14 residues. CDR3 protein: CASSLGDSTDTQYF. In nucleotides, the CDR3 is TGCGCCAGCAGCTTGGGGGACAGCACAGATACGCAGTATTTT. The full variable domain, rest sourced from reference TRBV5-1 and TRBJ2-3, is KAGVTQTPRYLIKTRGQQVTLSCSPISGHRSVSWYQQTPGQGLQFLFEYFSETQRNKGNFPGRFSGRQFSNSRSEMNVSTLELGDSALYLCASSLGDSTDTQYFGPGTRLTVL.

This chain links TRBV5-1 with TRBJ2-7; 7 bases map to TRBD1. Per the germline V gene, CDR1 is SGHRS and CDR2 is YFSETQ. This CDR3 has 15 residues. The V gene end was trimmed by 1 base and the J gene end by 1 base; junction bases not matched to a gene: 5. The CDR3 is CASSLTGDRSYEQYF. Written as DNA, the CDR3 is TGCGCCAGCAGCTTGACCGGGGACAGATCCTACGAGCAGTACTTC. The whole variable domain, filled in from reference TRBV5-1 and TRBJ2-7, reads KAGVTQTPRYLIKTRGQQVTLSCSPISGHRSVSWYQQTPGQGLQFLFEYFSETQRNKGNFPGRFSGRQFSNSRSEMNVSTLELGDSALYLCASSLTGDRSYEQYFGPGTRLTVT.

The chain carries TRBV29-1 and TRBJ1-4; perhaps TRBD1 as D (6 bases). CDR1 is SQVTM, CDR2 ANQGSEA, per germline. The V and J ends lost 5 bases and 7 bases respectively, with 14 bases between them. This CDR3 has 13 amino acids. The CDR3 reads CSVFRGGGEKLFF. CDR3 nucleotide sequence: TGCAGCGTTTTCAGGGGAGGAGGTGAAAAACTGTTTTTT.

The V call is TRBV28, the J call TRBJ1-2; weak D call: TRBD1 (6 bases). Germline V gene data show CDR1 as MDHEN and CDR2 as SYDVKM. The ends were cut back, 10 bases at V and 6 bases at J, with 18 bases in the middle. This CDR3 has 13 amino acids. Written as DNA, the CDR3 is TGTGCCACCCTACACAGGGAAATGGATGGCTACACCTTC. Translated: CATLHREMDGYTF.

The chain links TRBV9 to TRBJ1-6; 12 bases match TRBD1. The CDR3 has 15 residues. The J segment lost 10 bases and the V segment lost 0 bases, leaving 2 bases of the junction unmatched. The germline gives CDR1 SGDLS, CDR2 YYNGEE. The CDR3: CASSVGGQGASPLHF. Written as DNA, the CDR3 is TGTGCCAGCAGCGTAGGGGGACAGGGGGCATCACCCCTCCACTTT.

This chain uses TRBV7-2 with TRBJ2-3; D is tentatively TRBD1 or TRBD2 (6 bases each). CDR1 is SGHTA, CDR2 FQGNSA, per germline. The length of the CDR3 is 17 residues. The ends were cut back, 4 bases at V and 1 base at J, with 18 bases in the middle. The CDR3 reads CASSSSAPRGGTDTQYF. CDR3 nucleotide sequence: TGTGCCAGCAGCTCCTCGGCGCCGAGGGGGGGCACAGATACGCAGTATTTT.

This chain connects TRBV20-1 to TRBJ2-5; no clear D. Trimming took off 1 base at V and 1 base at J, with 1 base between the two ends. Germline V gene data show CDR1 as DFQATT and CDR2 as SNEGSKA (reference sequence). This CDR3 is built from 11 residues. DNA for the CDR3: TGCAGTGCTAGAGGCCAAGAGACCCAGTACTTC. Protein: CSARGQETQYF.

The chain carries TRBV7-9 and TRBJ2-1; D ambiguous. The CDR3 extends over 14 amino acids. Germline V gives CDR1 SEHNR, CDR2 FQNEAQ (reference sequence). Trimming left V 4 bases short and J 5 bases short, with 12 bases between. The CDR3 spells CASSSRARDNEQFF. The CDR3 DNA reads as TGTGCCAGCAGCTCTCGGGCCCGAGACAATGAGCAGTTCTTC.

The V and J genes are TRBV18 and TRBJ1-1, with D unresolved. Germline V CDR1 and CDR2: KGHSH, LQKENI. The CDR3 extends over 14 amino acids. V was pared by 8 bases and J by 1 base, with 14 bases between. CDR3 coding DNA: TGTGCCAGCGCGGCAATATCACCGAACACTGAAGCTTTCTTT. This gives the protein CASAAISPNTEAFF.

The chain employs TRBV28 and TRBJ2-5, with TRBD1 matching over 8 bases. The V gene's germline CDR1 is MDHEN and CDR2 SYDVKM. CDR3 length: 17 amino acids. After removal of 6 bases from V and 4 bases from J, the junction contained 16 bases not matched to a gene. The CDR3 here is CASSPGTGEFWGETQYF. The DNA for the CDR3 is TGTGCCAGCAGCCCCGGGACAGGTGAATTTTGGGGAGAGACCCAGTACTTC.

This chain links TRBV5-5 with TRBJ2-7; TRBD2 matches 8 bases. Germline trimming cut 3 bases from V and 2 bases from J; bases unmatched to any gene: 1. The V gene's germline CDR1 is SGHKS and CDR2 YYEKEE (reference sequence). CDR3 length equals 13 residues. The chain's CDR3 is CASSSGRAYEQYF. CDR3 in DNA: TGTGCCAGCAGCTCCGGGAGGGCCTACGAGCAGTACTTC. Full variable domain (missing parts from reference TRBV5-5 and TRBJ2-7): DAGVTQSPTHLIKTRGQQVTLRCSPISGHKSVSWYQQVLGQGPQFIFQYYEKEERGRGNFPDRFSARQFPNYSSELNVNALLLGDSALYLCASSSGRAYEQYFGPGTRLTVT.

The gene calls are TRBV2 and TRBJ2-5, with TRBD2 matching 16 bases. Germline CDR1 reads SNHLY; CDR2 reads FYNNEI. V gave up 6 bases and J gave up 8 bases; unmatched junction bases: 6. CDR3 length: 15 amino acids. DNA of the CDR3: TGTGCCAGCAGGACCGGGACTAGCGGGGGGGGAACCCAGTACTTC. This gives the protein CASRTGTSGGGTQYF.

The chain uses TRBV7-9 and TRBJ2-3; 8 positions agree with TRBD2. Germline CDR1 SEHNR, CDR2 FQNEAQ (reference sequence). V was clipped by 10 bases and J by 1 base; unmatched bases: 13. This CDR3 is built from 16 residues. The CDR3 region is CATQKRLRGGTDTQYF. The CDR3, as DNA: TGTGCCACCCAGAAAAGGCTGCGGGGGGGCACAGATACGCAGTATTTT.

The CDR3: CASTAGRFRTGELFF. Here the CDR3 DNA reads TGTGCCAGTACGGCCGGGAGGTTTCGCACCGGGGAGCTGTTTTTT. V and J are TRBV19 and TRBJ2-2; TRBD2 matches 7 bases. The CDR3 runs 15 residues. V trimming: 7 bases; J trimming: 4 bases; junction bases outside the gene matches: 9. CDR1 and CDR2 (germline): LNHDA, SQIVND (reference sequence).

The chain is built from TRBV6-5 and TRBJ1-2; D is undetermined. CDR3 length: 15 residues. V was cut by 4 bases and J by 11 bases, with 23 bases left in between. CDR1 is MNHEY, CDR2 SVGAGI, per germline. For the CDR3, the DNA is TGTGCCAGCAGTTCCTCGACACCGAGCGGTATGAGTTACACCTTC. Residues: CASSSSTPSGMSYTF.

This rearrangement joins TRBV29-1 to TRBJ1-2; D is unclear. The germline CDR1 and CDR2 sequences are SQVTM and ANQGSEA. The CDR3 runs to 13 residues. Between the trimmed V and J ends, which lost 4 bases and 2 bases, there was a span of 11 bases. CDR3 loop: CSVVGRANYGYTF. As DNA, the CDR3 is TGCAGCGTTGTTGGACGCGCCAACTATGGCTACACCTTC.

J is TRBJ1-6 and V is TRBV7-9; D not resolved. The V end lost 5 bases, the J end lost 6 bases, and 14 bases lay between the germline ends. This CDR3 is built from 15 residues. CDR1 and CDR2 (germline): SEHNR, FQNEAQ (reference sequence). CDR3 protein: CASSPMAAGNSPLHF. The DNA for the CDR3 is TGTGCCAGCAGCCCAATGGCAGCGGGTAATTCACCCCTCCACTTT. Complete variable domain (other parts from reference TRBV7-9 and TRBJ1-6): DTGVSQNPRHKITKRGQNVTFRCDPISEHNRLYWYRQTLGQGPEFLTYFQNEAQLEKSRLLSDRFSAERPKGSFSTLEIQRTEQGDSAMYLCASSPMAAGNSPLHFGNGTRLTVT.

This chain uses TRBV12-5 with TRBJ2-5; TRBD1 matches 8 bases. V gave up 1 base and J gave up 6 bases; unmatched junction bases: 10. The CDR3 covers 16 residues. Looked up from germline, CDR1 is LGHNT and CDR2 is FRNRAP. CDR3 DNA: TGTGCTAGTGGTTTGGGCCAGGGGGCTGATGGAAAGACCCAGTACTTC. Protein product: CASGLGQGADGKTQYF.

This chain connects TRBV7-6 to TRBJ2-5, with D possibly TRBD1 on 6 matching bases. CDR1 and CDR2 from the germline V gene are SGHVS and FNYEAQ. There are 17 residues in the CDR3. Trimming stripped 1 base from V and 2 bases from J, with 17 bases between. CDR3 nucleotides: TGTGCCAGCAGCTTAGAGTATCCAGGCAGGGGACAAGAGACCCAGTACTTC. Amino acid sequence: CASSLEYPGRGQETQYF.